One TCR beta chain is described in this entry. Its recognized antigen is unknown. No much larger clonotype is one base removed from it; base qualities were not supplied. The sample comes from a study of shared clonotypes between healthy human individuals (TCRdb year 2020). Study-level background: Three men and two women, aged 18 to 49 years, made up the cohort. Per donor, three plates each were used for CD4 naive and CD4 memory, two for CD8 naive, and one for CD8 memory. To estimate repertoire size and how much clonotype sharing occurs between individuals, the study deeply sequenced the blood TCR repertoires of about five healthy adults. To increase sequencing depth and limit assay-specific biases, TCR repertoire library preparation and sequencing were carried out by different laboratories using diverse techniques. Per donor, leukapheresis produced somewhere between about 0.94 and 9 billion PBMCs.

From the cysteine through the phenylalanine, the CDR3 covers 12 amino acids. Of the read, only the CDR3 DNA is kept; its 36 bases are in frame from base 1. Per the germline V gene, MGHDK is the CDR1 and SYGVNS is the CDR2. TCR CDR3 regions were amplified from genomic DNA by multiplex PCR using the deep immunoSEQ assay. Extracted genomic DNA from each cell subset was distributed evenly across all wells of several immunoSEQ 96-well plates, and each plate was treated as a replicate. For sorted subsets, approximately 210 ng of genomic DNA, equivalent to 30,000 or so T cell genomes, went into each replicate PCR. The purified libraries were quantified using a Qubit 3.0 fluorometer, sized with a Bioanalyzer 2100, and then quantified again using the KAPA Library Quantification kit. Each immunoSEQ 96-well plate was sequenced on its own single-read 150-cycle Illumina NextSeq 550 flow cell. Processing in the source paper ran as follows. Because the immunoSEQ output held only junctional sequences and lacked quality scores, the filtering could not match the filtering applied to full-length reads. Sequences were annotated with PyIR, a Python wrapper for IgBLAST v1.9, using IMGT germline references to assign V/J genes and CDR3. Any read was removed if the V/J assignment was weak (E-value above 1e-6), the CDR3 was missing, or the read contained stop codons, out-of-frame junctions, or ambiguous translated residues. V3J clonotypes were defined as sequences sharing an identical inferred V gene, J gene, and CDR3 amino acid sequence. To compute the percentage overlap between repertoires, the number of shared unique clonotypes was divided by the size of the smaller repertoire. RTK rarefaction, the Chao1 estimator, and Recon v2.1 estimates of unobserved clonotypes were used to assess repertoire richness. Generation probabilities were computed with OLGA for all TCRbeta clonotypes obtained by the gDNA method from several donors. In TCRdb, the immuneACCESS table is reduced to in-frame sequences with V and J assigned. These tables do not hold every clone; where another copy was compared, an unresolved V gene accounts for under half, and the others remain unexplained. The DNA gave D and trimming, while V, J and clone size come from that table. The sample table contains 1.5 million to 1.9 million clones; only one count was recorded for nearly 99% of them. 0.45% of the sample is taken by the ten largest.

The donors were healthy, HIV-negative adults with no recently reported acute infections or vaccinations. Only Caucasian adults living in Nashville, Tennessee, USA were represented among the donors. CD4+ T cells were enriched through magnetic negative selection, after which naive cells were positively selected on CD45RA and the remaining negative fraction served as the memory subset. Blood was collected by leukapheresis, and PBMCs were isolated by Ficoll-Histopaque density gradient centrifugation and then cryopreserved in liquid nitrogen vapor phase. Purity and quantity of every magnetically sorted T cell population were checked by analytical flow cytometry. From each sorted fraction, genomic DNA was isolated and quantified by UV absorbance on a Nanodrop 2000c. What the authors observed across the whole study: Compared with non-shared clonotypes, the clonotypes found in all four sorted-subset donors had higher generation probabilities. Sampling was limited to blood, and TCR repertoires in tissue likely differ from TCR repertoires in blood. Because the study included a small number of donors, the genetic and exposure-history diversity represented was limited. Pairwise subsampling indicated that sequencing depth was expected to affect the degree of clonotype sharing among donors. Rarefaction of sorted-subset datasets indicated incomplete sequencing despite the large sequencing depth. Estimated clonotype richness was generally larger for naive than for memory subsets. When a handful of donors were compared, the shared fraction of clonotypes was around 4.6% for naive CD4, 3.5% to 4% for naive CD8, more than 2% for memory CD4, and less than 0.5% for memory CD8.

The sequence came from a young man in good health. Sequencing was done on a sample of naive CD4+ T cells sorted from blood. The sample's cell subset or site, from its label and the paper: CD45RA+ positively selected. This receptor chain uses TRBV25-1 and TRBJ2-2; possibly the D gene is TRBD2, per 5 matching bases. The nucleotide sequence reads TGTGGGACTGGAAGACGCACCGGGGAGCTGTTTTTT. The translation is CGTGRRTGELFF. Extended through the reference TRBV25-1 and TRBJ2-2 proteins, this CDR3 yields the full variable domain: EADIYQTPRYLVIGTGKKITLECSQTMGHDKMYWYQQDPGMELHLIHYSYGVNSTEKGDLSSESTVSRIRTEHFPLTLESARPSHTSQYLCGTGRRTGELFFGEGSRLTVL.